This TCR beta chain was found in a study of T-cell memory formation after mild COVID-19. General observations from the study: Day 15 to 85 contracting clones showed balanced CD4/CD8; day 15 to 37 expanders favored CD4+. Researchers found some responding clones in pre-infection memory, a sign that cross-reactive memory joined. Clones that contracted clustered mainly in CM and EM if CD4+ and in EMRA if CD8+.

The table lists this clonotype with a few counts. Its target is unknown. TCRdb re-analysed the 5' RACE reads in MiXCR, keeping a single row per CDR3 protein. This repertoire shows around 450,000 distinct CDR3 sequences, 20% found once; its top ten account for 8.4%. V was clipped by 9 bases and J by 2 bases, with 13 bases between them. The CDR3 is 15 amino acids. The germline V gene has CDR1 KGHDR and CDR2 SFDVKD. The sequenced sample consisted of PBMCs or a T cell subset sorted from them (not recorded which). The clonotype comes from an adult woman who had mild COVID-19 (a few samples of this study predate the infection). Cell type and time point are not known. The V gene is TRBV24-1, the J gene TRBJ2-6; D is unclear. The CDR3 region is CATGVDKAGANVLTF. Written as DNA, the CDR3 is TGTGCCACCGGGGTCGACAAGGCTGGGGCCAACGTCCTGACTTTC.